These T cell receptor beta chains were read from a single sample in a study of T cells after posttransplantation cyclophosphamide. Data came from immunoSEQ multiplex PCR; TCRdb stores just in-frame clones and leaves some out. The sample yields some 47,000 clones, around 84% seen once. Source material: PBMCs. The receptors originated from a man under 40 with a blood cancer, CMV-positive, and with a related stem cell donor. Both conserved end residues are part of each CDR3. A D gene is named only where the DNA matches it firmly. Size values are once, few and many counts, or a class for expanded clones, and some rows have none.

J	size	V	D	DNA	CDR3
TRBJ2-3	-	TRBV18	TRBD1	TGTGCCAGCTCACTCCGGACAGGGCTAACGGATACGCAGTATTTT	CASSLRTGLTDTQYF
TRBJ2-2	once	TRBV7-8	TRBD2	TGTGCCAGCAGCTTATGGAGCCGAGCGGGGACCGGGGAGCTGTTTTTT	CASSLWSRAGTGELFF
TRBJ2-5	few	TRBV30	TRBD2	TGTGCCTGGAGTGTACCCGGGAGGCGGGGGGAGACCCAGTACTTC	CAWSVPGRRGETQYF
TRBJ1-1	-	TRBV2	-	TGTGCCAGCGTTCCGTCTGGAGGAGCTTTCTTT	CASVPSGGAFF
TRBJ2-5	-	TRBV27	TRBD1	TGTGCCAGCAGTTTAAGAAGACAGGGGGGTGGAGCAGGGAGGGAGACCCAGTACTTC	CASSLRRQGGGAGRETQYF
TRBJ2-7	-	TRBV6-1	TRBD2	TGTGCCAGTAACCATCAGGGAGGGCCCTACGAGCAGTACTTC	CASNHQGGPYEQYF
TRBJ1-5	few	TRBV19	TRBD1	TGTGCCAGTAGTATACAGGGGGCCTATCAGCCCCAGCATTTT	CASSIQGAYQPQHF
TRBJ2-7	-	TRBV6-5	TRBD1	TGTGCCAGCAGCGACCCGGGACAGGGGGCTATGCAGCAGTACTTC	CASSDPGQGAMQQYF
TRBJ1-1	-	TRBV5-1	-	TGCGCCAGCAGCCGGGAGGGTACTGAAGCTTTCTTT	CASSREGTEAFF
TRBJ2-7	-	TRBV12-5	-	TGTGCTAGTGGTTTGCGGGGAGGCGAGCAGTACTTC	CASGLRGGEQYF
TRBJ2-7	-	TRBV6-1	-	TGTGCCAGCAGTGAATGGGACAATTTATACGAGCAGTACTTC	CASSEWDNLYEQYF